Listed below are T cell receptor beta chains from one sample, sequenced in a study of regulatory T cells in long-lasting Graves disease. TCRdb passed the multiplex PCR reads through MiXCR, listing each CDR3 protein once. The data contain roughly 420,000 distinct CDR3 sequences, about 15% of them singletons. The sample was also reused in another study, on T cells in Graves' hyperthyroidism and ophthalmopathy.

The sample here was peripheral blood mononuclear cells (PBMCs), taken at new diagnosis, from a patient treated with antithyroid drugs. Receptor source: a woman aged 45-65 years with Graves disease. The CDR3 runs from the conserved cysteine through the conserved F or W. The D gene is left open where the match is weak. For some rows the clone size is stated as once, few or many, or as a class when expanded; others skip it.

clone_size	d_call	v_call	j_call	cdr3_aa	cdr3_nt
few	TRBD2	TRBV5-1	TRBJ2-1	CASSHRAGVSNEQFF	TGCGCCAGCAGCCATAGGGCGGGAGTGTCCAATGAGCAGTTCTTC
NA	NA	TRBV20-1	TRBJ2-1	CSVGDNRSYNEQFF	TGCAGTGTCGGGGACAATCGCTCCTACAATGAGCAGTTCTTC
many	TRBD1	TRBV10-3	TRBJ1-5	CAISAGQGNNQPQHF	TGTGCCATCAGTGCCGGACAGGGGAACAATCAGCCCCAGCATTTT
many	NA	TRBV6-1	TRBJ2-7	CASSEALLVPSAYEQYF	TGTGCCAGCAGTGAAGCGCTTCTGGTCCCATCGGCCTACGAGCAGTACTTC
many	NA	TRBV12-3/TRBV12-4	TRBJ2-1	CASSGGTTSIHNEQFF	TGTGCCAGCAGTGGAGGGACCACTAGCATTCACAATGAGCAGTTCTTC
many	TRBD1	TRBV28	TRBJ2-6	CASSSPRDRELGANVLTF	TGTGCCAGCAGCTCCCCTCGGGACAGGGAGTTGGGGGCCAACGTCCTGACTTTC
NA	TRBD2	TRBV19	TRBJ2-5	CASSRTSGRAGETQYF	TGTGCCAGTAGCCGAACTAGCGGGAGGGCCGGGGAGACCCAGTACTTC
NA	NA	TRBV12-5	TRBJ2-2	CASGLARNTGELFF	TGTGCTAGTGGTTTGGCACGAAACACCGGGGAGCTGTTTTTT
NA	TRBD1	TRBV27	TRBJ1-5	CASSTGQGASNQPQHF	TGTGCCAGCAGTACCGGACAGGGGGCAAGCAATCAGCCCCAGCATTTT
NA	TRBD1	TRBV29-1	TRBJ2-2	CSVRGPGTGELFF	TGCAGCGTTAGGGGGCCGGGCACCGGGGAGCTGTTTTTT
NA	NA	TRBV20-1	TRBJ2-7	CSARATGVAVHEQYF	TGCAGTGCTAGGGCAACCGGGGTAGCAGTACACGAGCAGTACTTC
many	TRBD2	TRBV20-1	TRBJ2-4	CSARLAGGVGGNIQYF	TGCAGTGCTCGTCTAGCGGGGGGAGTTGGGGGTAACATTCAGTACTTC
few	NA	TRBV20-1	TRBJ1-5	CSALDRSNQPQHF	TGCAGTGCTCTTGACAGATCCAATCAGCCCCAGCATTTT
many	NA	TRBV5-1	TRBJ2-3	CASSPPQTDTQYF	TGCGCCAGCAGCCCCCCCCAGACAGATACGCAGTATTTT
many	NA	TRBV2	TRBJ1-4	CASTGTNEKLFF	TGTGCCAGCACAGGGACGAATGAAAAACTGTTTTTT
many	TRBD2	TRBV6-1	TRBJ2-1	CASSSGRAVAYNEQFF	TGTGCCAGCAGTAGCGGGAGGGCCGTTGCTTACAATGAGCAGTTCTTC
few	NA	TRBV16	TRBJ1-5	CASSQKGTFGVHQPQHF	TGTGCCAGCAGCCAAAAAGGGACATTCGGGGTTCATCAGCCCCAGCATTTT
NA	TRBD1	TRBV28	TRBJ2-5	CASSPLDRAAQETQYF	TGTGCCAGCAGCCCACTTGACAGGGCAGCCCAAGAGACCCAGTACTTC
many	TRBD1	TRBV6-1	TRBJ1-1	CASTGRDRGRGNTEAFF	TGTGCCAGCACCGGTCGGGACAGGGGGCGGGGGAACACTGAAGCTTTCTTT
few	TRBD1	TRBV6-1	TRBJ2-4	CASRRQGDQNIQYF	TGTGCCAGCAGGCGACAGGGAGATCAAAACATTCAGTACTTC
few	TRBD2	TRBV2	TRBJ2-1	CASIWTSGAAYNEQFF	TGTGCCAGCATATGGACTAGCGGGGCGGCCTACAATGAGCAGTTCTTC
many	NA	TRBV3-1	TRBJ2-5	CASSQAGPGWETQYF	TGTGCCAGCAGCCAAGCGGGGCCTGGGTGGGAGACCCAGTACTTC
few	TRBD1	TRBV19	TRBJ2-2	CASSTLRQGAGTGELFF	TGTGCCAGTAGTACCCTCAGACAGGGGGCGGGCACCGGGGAGCTGTTTTTT
NA	NA	TRBV7-9	TRBJ2-5	CASSPRGPRGETQYF	TGTGCCAGCAGCCCCAGAGGTCCGAGAGGGGAGACCCAGTACTTC
many	TRBD2	TRBV6-1	TRBJ2-1	CASSEGLGGGIEQFF	TGTGCCAGCAGTGAGGGACTAGGGGGGGGTATTGAGCAGTTCTTC
NA	NA	TRBV20-1	TRBJ2-1	CSARDIGAVYNEQFF	TGCAGTGCTAGAGATATTGGGGCGGTCTACAATGAGCAGTTCTTC
NA	TRBD2	TRBV19	TRBJ2-4	CASSSWTSARNIQYF	TGTGCCAGTAGTAGCTGGACTAGCGCTAGGAACATTCAGTACTTC
few	NA	TRBV20-1	TRBJ2-3	CSARAGDYNLLRGALTDTQYF	TGCAGTGCTAGAGCGGGCGACTATAACCTCCTACGAGGGGCCCTCACAGATACGCAGTATTTT
NA	NA	TRBV5-1	TRBJ2-1	CASSPGDSLSYNEQFF	TGCGCCAGCAGCCCGGGAGACAGCCTCTCCTACAATGAGCAGTTCTTC
few	NA	TRBV24-1	TRBJ2-5	CATNQHSQETQYF	TGTGCCACCAACCAACACAGCCAAGAGACCCAGTACTTC